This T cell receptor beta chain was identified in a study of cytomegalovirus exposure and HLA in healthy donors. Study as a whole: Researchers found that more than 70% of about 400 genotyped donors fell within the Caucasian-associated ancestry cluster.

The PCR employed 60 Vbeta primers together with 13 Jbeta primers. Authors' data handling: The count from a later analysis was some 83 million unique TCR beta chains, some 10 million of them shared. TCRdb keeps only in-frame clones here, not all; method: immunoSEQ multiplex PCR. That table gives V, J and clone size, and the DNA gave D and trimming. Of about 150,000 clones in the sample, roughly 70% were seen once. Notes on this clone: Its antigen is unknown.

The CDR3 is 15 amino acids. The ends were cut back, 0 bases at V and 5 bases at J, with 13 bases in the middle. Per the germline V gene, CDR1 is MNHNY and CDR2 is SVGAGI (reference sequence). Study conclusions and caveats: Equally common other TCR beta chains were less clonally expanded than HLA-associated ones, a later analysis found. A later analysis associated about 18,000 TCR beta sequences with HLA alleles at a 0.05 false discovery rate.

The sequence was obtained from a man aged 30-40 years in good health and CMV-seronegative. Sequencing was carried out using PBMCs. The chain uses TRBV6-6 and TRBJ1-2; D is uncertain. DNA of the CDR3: TGTGCCAGCAGTTACTCATCCGGTTCAGGATATGGCTACACCTTC. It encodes CASSYSSGSGYGYTF.